A single sample gave rise to the 14 T cell receptor beta chains below, sequenced in a study of T cell changes during pregnancy in multiple sclerosis. Only in-frame clones appear in the TCRdb table, and some are missing; sequencing was by immunoSEQ multiplex PCR. The sample includes more than 35,000 clones, 70% to 90% of them seen just once. This material consisted of CD8+ T cells from peripheral blood mononuclear cells, taken after pregnancy. These receptors all come from a female donor in good health, enrolled as a control in a pregnancy study.

The chain joins TRBV6-5 to TRBJ2-2, with D possibly being TRBD2 (5 bases). The CDR3 is made up of 15 amino acids. With 2 bases removed from V and 4 bases from J, the gap between germline ends came to 11 bases. Germline assignment: CDR1 MNHEY and CDR2 SVGAGI. CDR3 coding DNA: TGTGCCAGCAGTTACCTCGGGGTTGGCACCGGGGAGCTGTTTTTT. This sequence encodes CASSYLGVGTGELFF.

This sequence joins TRBV5-4 and TRBJ1-1; D uncertain. Germline V CDR1 and CDR2: SGHNT, YYREEE (reference sequence). The CDR3 totals 14 residues. The ends were cut back, 0 bases at V and 1 base at J, with 7 bases in the middle. The CDR3 sequence: CASSLALANTEAFF. Here the CDR3 DNA reads TGTGCCAGCAGCTTGGCCCTGGCGAACACTGAAGCTTTCTTT.

The chain uses TRBV5-4 and TRBJ2-7; the D gene is possibly TRBD2 (6 bases). The CDR3 consists of 12 residues. With 3 bases removed from V and 6 bases from J, the gap between germline ends came to 10 bases. Germline V CDR1 and CDR2: SGHNT, YYREEE (reference sequence). The CDR3 loop is CASSSSGGEQYF. CDR3 nucleotide sequence: TGTGCCAGCAGCTCTTCCGGGGGCGAGCAGTACTTC.

This clone was seen a single time. This chain connects TRBV19 to TRBJ1-5; D remains unclear. This CDR3 is built from 17 residues. Per germline, CDR1 LNHDA and CDR2 SQIVND (reference sequence). The V end lost 2 bases, the J end lost 3 bases, and 17 bases lay between the germline ends. The CDR3 loop reads CASSILPTTTSNQPQHF. CDR3 in DNA: TGTGCCAGTAGTATACTCCCAACCACCACATCCAATCAGCCCCAGCATTTT. Drawing the rest from reference TRBV19 and TRBJ1-5, the complete variable domain is DGGITQSPKYLFRKEGQNVTLSCEQNLNHDAMYWYRQDPGQGLRLIYYSQIVNDFQKGDIAEGYSVSREKKESFPLTVTSAQKNPTAFYLCASSILPTTTSNQPQHFGDGTRLSIL.

This clone ranks as medium-sized. The J gene is TRBJ1-2, the V gene TRBV19; D possibly corresponds to TRBD1 (5 bases). The ends were cut back, 7 bases at V and 3 bases at J, with 12 bases in the middle. The length of the CDR3 is 13 residues. The germline V gene encodes CDR1 LNHDA and CDR2 SQIVND (reference sequence). The CDR3: CASTTGIYYGYTF. The CDR3 coding sequence is TGTGCCAGTACAACAGGTATATACTATGGCTACACCTTC. Full variable domain (remainder filled in from reference TRBV19 and TRBJ1-2): DGGITQSPKYLFRKEGQNVTLSCEQNLNHDAMYWYRQDPGQGLRLIYYSQIVNDFQKGDIAEGYSVSREKKESFPLTVTSAQKNPTAFYLCASTTGIYYGYTFGSGTRLTVV.

The CDR3 DNA reads TGTGCCAGCAGCTTTGACAGGTACAATGAGCAGTTCTTC. This encodes CASSFDRYNEQFF. The chain links TRBV5-4 to TRBJ2-1; D perhaps matches TRBD1 (6 bases). This CDR3 is built from 13 residues. Germline V gives CDR1 SGHNT, CDR2 YYREEE (reference sequence). V lost 2 bases and J 4 bases, leaving 7 bases between the germline ends. Full variable domain (missing parts from reference TRBV5-4 and TRBJ2-1): ETGVTQSPTHLIKTRGQQVTLRCSSQSGHNTVSWYQQALGQGPQFIFQYYREEENGRGNFPPRFSGLQFPNYSSELNVNALELDDSALYLCASSFDRYNEQFFGPGTRLTVL.

The gene calls are TRBV28 and TRBJ2-7; no clear D. Germline CDR1 is MDHEN and CDR2 is SYDVKM. The CDR3 spans 12 residues. The ends were cut back, 2 bases at V and 3 bases at J, with 5 bases in the middle. CDR3 DNA sequence: TGTGCCAGCAGTTTAACGGGCTACGAGCAGTACTTC. Residues: CASSLTGYEQYF.

This chain uses TRBV4-3 with TRBJ2-1; maybe TRBD1 (6 bases). The CDR3 totals 14 residues. V shed 1 base and J shed 6 bases, with 10 bases lying between them. In germline, CDR1 is LGHNA, CDR2 YSLEER. CDR3 sequence reads: CASSQADRSNEQFF. In DNA, the CDR3 is TGCGCCAGCAGCCAAGCTGACAGGTCCAATGAGCAGTTCTTC.

The chain has TRBV5-5 and TRBJ1-4, with a possible D match to TRBD1 (5 bases). The CDR3 runs to 12 residues. The germline V and J ends were trimmed by 3 bases and 8 bases, with 8 bases remaining between them. Germline assignment: CDR1 SGHKS and CDR2 YYEKEE (reference sequence). The chain's CDR3 is CASSWTSEKLFF. CDR3 nucleotide sequence: TGTGCCAGCAGCTGGACATCCGAAAAACTGTTTTTT. The full variable domain, in which reference TRBV5-5 and TRBJ1-4 provide the parts outside the CDR3, is DAGVTQSPTHLIKTRGQQVTLRCSPISGHKSVSWYQQVLGQGPQFIFQYYEKEERGRGNFPDRFSARQFPNYSSELNVNALLLGDSALYLCASSWTSEKLFFGSGTQLSVL.

The V gene is TRBV7-2, the J gene TRBJ2-1; the D gene is possibly TRBD1 (8 bases). Germline CDR1 is SGHTA and CDR2 is FQGNSA. Trimming pared 4 bases from V and 8 bases from J, leaving 15 bases between. The CDR3 totals 14 residues. For the CDR3, the DNA is TGTGCCAGCAGCTCGCGGACAGGGAGGGATGAGCAGTTCTTC. This codes for CASSSRTGRDEQFF.

This chain uses TRBV9 with TRBJ2-5; 8 nucleotides match TRBD2. Germline values: CDR1 SGDLS, CDR2 YYNGEE. The trim removed 2 bases at V and 4 bases at J, leaving 4 bases unmatched. The CDR3 loop spans 14 amino acids. The CDR3 protein is CASSVGGGGETQYF. The CDR3 DNA reads as TGTGCCAGCAGCGTCGGGGGGGGAGGAGAGACCCAGTACTTC.

V gene TRBV7-9 combines with J gene TRBJ1-5, with D possibly TRBD1 on 5 matching bases. Germline CDR1 reads SEHNR; CDR2 reads FQNEAQ (reference sequence). The CDR3 spans 15 residues. V was trimmed by 5 bases and J by 4 bases, leaving 15 bases between them. CDR3 in DNA: TGTGCCAGCAGCCTGCAGGGTGGGGAAAATCAGCCCCAGCATTTT. Translating it yields CASSLQGGENQPQHF. Supplemented by reference TRBV7-9 and TRBJ1-5, the full variable domain reads DTGVSQNPRHKITKRGQNVTFRCDPISEHNRLYWYRQTLGQGPEFLTYFQNEAQLEKSRLLSDRFSAERPKGSFSTLEIQRTEQGDSAMYLCASSLQGGENQPQHFGDGTRLSIL.

The rearrangement links TRBV6-6 to TRBJ1-3; D ambiguous. Per the germline V gene, CDR1 is MNHNY and CDR2 is SVGAGI (reference sequence). The V gene lost 7 bases and the J gene lost 1 base, with 14 bases spanning the gap. The CDR3 contains 15 residues. The CDR3 DNA follows: TGTGCCAGCACCCTTCTTCAGGTTTCTGGAAACACCATATATTTT. Its protein product is CASTLLQVSGNTIYF.

The chain employs TRBV19 and TRBJ2-2; 7 nucleotides align to TRBD1. This CDR3 contains 15 residues. From germline, CDR1 is LNHDA and CDR2 SQIVND (reference sequence). The junction had 6 bases not matched to a gene; V was cut back by 5 bases and J by 3 bases. CDR3 bases: TGTGCCAGTAGTCAAACAGGGGTGGACACCGGGGAGCTGTTTTTT. Its protein product is CASSQTGVDTGELFF.